The 8 T cell receptor beta chains in this list originate from one sample, sequenced in a study of T cells in Graves' hyperthyroidism and ophthalmopathy. Amplification of TCR beta CDR3 regions was performed using RNA transcripts as template. TCR CDR3 regions were first amplified by RT-PCR with HTBI primers. TCRdb analysed the multiplex PCR reads with MiXCR anew, one entry per CDR3 protein. The sample gives about 560,000 distinct CDR3 sequences, about 43% of which show up once; 8.2% is in the top ten. The sequencing input was peripheral blood or thyroid tissue (not recorded which). Receptors originate from a woman between 18 and 29 years old with Graves' hyperthyroidism.

The chain carries TRBV11-1 and TRBJ1-2, with no clear D. V lost 8 bases, J lost 0 bases, and 10 bases lay in between. The CDR3 length is 13 residues. Germline CDR1 reads SGHAT; CDR2 reads FQDESV (reference sequence). The CDR3 region is CASALGANYGYTF. The CDR3 DNA sequence: TGTGCCAGCGCCCTCGGGGCTAACTATGGCTACACCTTC.

V usage is TRBV29-1 and J usage is TRBJ2-7, with 12 bases matching TRBD2. The CDR3 is 14 amino acids. Trimming took 4 bases from V and 6 from J; bases not matched to a gene: 7. Germline assignment: CDR1 SQVTM and CDR2 ANQGSEA. Here the CDR3 reads CSVVRTSGTGEQYF. Written as DNA, the CDR3 is TGCAGCGTTGTCAGGACTAGCGGGACTGGCGAGCAGTACTTC.

This sequence joins TRBV25-1 and TRBJ1-2; no clear D gene. V lost 5 bases, J lost 7 bases, and 14 bases lay in between. The CDR3 spans 13 residues. The germline V gene encodes CDR1 MGHDK and CDR2 SYGVNS. The CDR3 region is CASSYPRGGGYTF. The DNA for the CDR3 is TGTGCCAGCAGTTACCCCCGGGGAGGTGGCTACACCTTC.

This clonotype turned up a few times. The genes are TRBV27 and TRBJ1-1; no clear D. The V and J ends lost 1 base and 6 bases respectively, with 9 bases between them. The CDR3 is made up of 13 amino acids. Germline V CDR1 and CDR2: MNHEY, SMNVEV (reference sequence). The CDR3 sequence: CASSLFGRSEAFF. The DNA for the CDR3 is TGTGCCAGCAGTTTATTTGGGAGGTCTGAAGCTTTCTTT.

The chain joins TRBV6-5 to TRBJ1-3; no definite D call. The CDR3 has 14 residues. CDR1 and CDR2 from the germline V gene are MNHEY and SVGAGI. Trimming left V 0 bases short and J 8 bases short, with 11 bases between. The CDR3 is CASSYSMASDTIYF. CDR3 bases: TGTGCCAGCAGTTACTCAATGGCCTCAGACACCATATATTTT.

The genes are TRBV7-9 and TRBJ2-7; 7 bases fit TRBD2. The germline V gene has CDR1 SEHNR and CDR2 FQNEAQ (reference sequence). This CDR3 region has 16 residues. J lost 2 bases, V lost 5 bases, and 12 bases had no gene match. The CDR3 sequence is CASSLSPPAGTYEQYF. CDR3 DNA sequence: TGTGCCAGCAGCCTATCCCCCCCAGCGGGAACCTACGAGCAGTACTTC.

This clonotype was seen a handful of times. This rearrangement joins TRBV12-3 or TRBV12-4 to TRBJ2-5; TRBD2 aligns across 8 bases. The CDR3 contains 15 residues. The J segment lost 1 base and the V segment lost 4 bases, leaving 5 bases of the junction unmatched. The CDR3, as DNA: TGTGCCAGCAGTTCCAGCGGGAGAGGCCAAGAGACCCAGTACTTC. It translates to CASSSSGRGQETQYF.

V usage is TRBV27 and J usage is TRBJ1-1; a weak D match, TRBD1 (5 bases). Trimming took 0 bases from V and 2 from J, leaving 10 bases between them. There are 15 residues in the CDR3. Germline V gene sequence: CDR1 MNHEY, CDR2 SMNVEV (reference sequence). This CDR3 is CASSLSPGLNTEAFF. CDR3 DNA: TGTGCCAGCAGTTTATCGCCAGGGTTAAACACTGAAGCTTTCTTT.